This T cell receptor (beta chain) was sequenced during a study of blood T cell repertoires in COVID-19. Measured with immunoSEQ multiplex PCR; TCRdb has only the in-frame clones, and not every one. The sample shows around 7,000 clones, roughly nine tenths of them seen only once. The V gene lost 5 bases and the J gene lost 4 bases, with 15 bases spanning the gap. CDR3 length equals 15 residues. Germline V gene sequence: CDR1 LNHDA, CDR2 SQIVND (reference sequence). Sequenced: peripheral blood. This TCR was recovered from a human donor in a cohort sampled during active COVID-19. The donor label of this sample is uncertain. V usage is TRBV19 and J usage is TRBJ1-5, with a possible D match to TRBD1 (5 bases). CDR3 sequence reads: CASSPGGSGNQPQHF. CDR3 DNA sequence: TGTGCCAGTAGTCCCGGGGGGTCAGGGAATCAGCCCCAGCATTTT.